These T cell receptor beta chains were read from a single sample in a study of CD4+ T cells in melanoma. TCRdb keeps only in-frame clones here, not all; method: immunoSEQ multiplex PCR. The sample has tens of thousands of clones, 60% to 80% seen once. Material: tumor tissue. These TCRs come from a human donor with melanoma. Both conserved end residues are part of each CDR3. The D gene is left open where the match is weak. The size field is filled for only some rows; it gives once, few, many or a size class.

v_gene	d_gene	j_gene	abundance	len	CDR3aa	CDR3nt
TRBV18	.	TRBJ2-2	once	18	CASSPFRPGMSNTGELFF	TGTGCCAGCTCACCATTCCGACCAGGGATGAGTAACACCGGGGAGCTGTTTTTT
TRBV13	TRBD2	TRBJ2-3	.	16	CASSTLAGGPGDTQYF	TGTGCCAGCAGCACCCTAGCGGGGGGGCCCGGAGATACGCAGTATTTT
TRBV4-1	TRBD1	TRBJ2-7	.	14	CASSQDPGTGWGYF	TGCGCCAGCAGCCAAGATCCCGGGACAGGGTGGGGGTACTTC
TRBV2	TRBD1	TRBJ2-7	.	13	CASRDRWRYEQYF	TGTGCCAGCAGGGACAGGTGGAGATACGAGCAGTACTTC
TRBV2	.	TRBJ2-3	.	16	CASSGRRSPGTDTQYF	TGTGCCAGCAGTGGAAGGCGGAGCCCTGGCACAGATACGCAGTATTTT
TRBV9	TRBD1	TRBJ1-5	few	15	CASSSGQDFNQPQHF	TGTGCCAGCAGCTCGGGACAGGACTTCAATCAGCCCCAGCATTTT
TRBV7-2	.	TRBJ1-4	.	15	CASSLTPGFYEKLFF	TGTGCCAGCAGCTTAACGCCAGGGTTTTATGAAAAACTGTTTTTT
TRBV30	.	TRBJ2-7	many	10	CAYGLYEQYF	TGTGCCTACGGCCTCTACGAGCAGTACTTC
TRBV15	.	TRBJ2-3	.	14	CATSRDLGDHTQYF	TGTGCCACCAGCAGAGATCTGGGGGACCATACGCAGTATTTT
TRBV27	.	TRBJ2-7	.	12	CASRGTTYEQYF	TGTGCCAGCAGGGGGACAACCTACGAGCAGTACTTC
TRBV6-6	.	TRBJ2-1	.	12	CASSSARREQFF	TGTGCCAGCAGTTCGGCCCGGCGGGAGCAGTTCTTC
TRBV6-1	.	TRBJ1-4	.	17	CASSEAATSATNEKLFF	TGTGCCAGCAGTGAAGCGGCCACTAGCGCAACTAATGAAAAACTGTTTTTT
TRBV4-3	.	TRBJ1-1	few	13	CASSQRGYTEAFF	TGCGCCAGCAGCCAACGAGGGTACACTGAAGCTTTCTTT
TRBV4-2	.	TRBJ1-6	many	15	CASSQDWTGASPLHF	TGTGCCAGCAGCCAAGATTGGACTGGGGCCTCACCCCTCCACTTT
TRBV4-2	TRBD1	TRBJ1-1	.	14	CASRLDRDYTEAFF	TGTGCCAGCAGACTCGACAGGGACTATACTGAAGCTTTCTTT
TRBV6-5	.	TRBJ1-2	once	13	CASRQPPNYGYTF	TGTGCCAGCAGGCAGCCACCTAACTATGGCTACACCTTC
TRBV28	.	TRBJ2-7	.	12	CASSLDRYEQYF	TGTGCCAGCAGTTTAGACAGATACGAGCAGTACTTC
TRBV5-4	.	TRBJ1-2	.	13	CASSLVGEYGYTF	TGTGCCAGCAGCTTGGTAGGAGAATATGGCTACACCTTC
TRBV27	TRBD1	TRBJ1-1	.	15	CASSLTGWTGTEAFF	TGTGCCAGCAGTTTAACAGGGTGGACAGGCACTGAAGCTTTCTTT
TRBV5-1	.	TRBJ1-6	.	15	CASSLETGTNSPLHF	TGCGCCAGCAGCTTGGAGACGGGGACTAATTCACCCCTCCACTTT
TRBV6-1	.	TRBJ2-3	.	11	CASRVSDTQYF	TGTGCCAGCAGGGTCTCAGATACGCAGTATTTT
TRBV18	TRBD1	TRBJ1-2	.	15	CASSLGTGSLDGYTF	TGTGCCAGCTCACTGGGGACAGGGTCTTTGGATGGCTACACCTTC
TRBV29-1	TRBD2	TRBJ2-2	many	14	CSVRVGGDTGELFF	TGCAGCGTTCGTGTGGGGGGGGACACCGGGGAGCTGTTTTTT
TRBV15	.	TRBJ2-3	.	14	CATSTRTTGSPRYF	TGTGCCACCAGCACACGAACTACAGGGTCGCCGAGGTATTTT
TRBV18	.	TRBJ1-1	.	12	CASSDFNTEAFF	TGTGCCAGCTCAGATTTCAACACTGAAGCTTTCTTT
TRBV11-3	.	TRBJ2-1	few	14	CASSLGVHSGEQFF	TGTGCCAGCAGCTTAGGGGTCCACTCGGGTGAGCAGTTCTTC
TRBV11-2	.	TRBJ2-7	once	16	CASSLGVGRTLYEQYF	TGTGCCAGCAGCTTAGGAGTGGGGAGGACCCTTTACGAGCAGTACTTC
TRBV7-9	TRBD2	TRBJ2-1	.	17	CASSLPSGLAGGNEQFF	TGTGCCAGCAGCCTTCCTTCAGGACTAGCGGGGGGCAATGAGCAGTTCTTC
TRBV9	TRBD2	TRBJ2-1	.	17	CASSVGLAGGPGDEQFF	TGTGCCAGCAGCGTAGGGCTAGCGGGGGGGCCGGGCGATGAGCAGTTCTTC
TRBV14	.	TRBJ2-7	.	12	CASSQLHNEQYF	TGTGCCAGCAGCCAACTACACAACGAGCAGTACTTC
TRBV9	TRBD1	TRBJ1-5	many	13	CASSGTGYQPQHF	TGTGCCAGCAGCGGGACAGGATATCAGCCCCAGCATTTT
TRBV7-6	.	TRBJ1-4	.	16	CASSSDPQTANEKLFF	TGTGCCAGCAGCTCGGACCCCCAGACAGCTAATGAAAAACTGTTTTTT
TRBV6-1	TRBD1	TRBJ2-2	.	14	CASSEDRWGGELFF	TGTGCCAGCAGTGAGGACAGGTGGGGCGGGGAGCTGTTTTTT
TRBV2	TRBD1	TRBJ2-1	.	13	CASSPDRANEQFF	TGTGCCAGCAGTCCCGACAGGGCCAATGAGCAGTTCTTC
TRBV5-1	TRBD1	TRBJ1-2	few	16	CASSLGTGRGNYGYTF	TGCGCCAGCAGCTTGGGGACAGGGAGGGGGAACTATGGCTACACCTTC
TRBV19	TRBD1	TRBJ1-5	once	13	CASSIQGAQPQHF	TGTGCCAGTAGTATTCAGGGGGCTCAGCCCCAGCATTTT
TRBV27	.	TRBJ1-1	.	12	CASSLTGTEAFF	TGTGCCAGCAGCCTCACGGGAACTGAAGCTTTCTTT
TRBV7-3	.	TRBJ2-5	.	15	CASSLGTKTQETQYF	TGTGCCAGCAGCTTAGGGACAAAGACTCAAGAGACCCAGTACTTC
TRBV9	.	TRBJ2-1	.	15	CASSVGSGDYNEQFF	TGTGCCAGCAGCGTAGGGAGCGGTGACTACAATGAGCAGTTCTTC
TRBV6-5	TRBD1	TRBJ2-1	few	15	CASSFGTGIRNEQFF	TGTGCCAGCAGTTTCGGGACAGGGATTAGGAATGAGCAGTTCTTC
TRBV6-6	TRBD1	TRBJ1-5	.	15	CASSLARGSDQPQHF	TGTGCCAGCAGCCTTGCCAGGGGGTCGGATCAGCCCCAGCATTTT
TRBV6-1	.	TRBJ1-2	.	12	CASSEGHLGYTF	TGTGCCAGCAGCGAGGGGCATTTGGGCTACACCTTC
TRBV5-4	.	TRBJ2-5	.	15	CATNVLDSDQETQYF	TGTGCCACCAACGTCTTAGACAGCGACCAAGAGACCCAGTACTTC
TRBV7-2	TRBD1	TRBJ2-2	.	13	CASSRTGTGELFF	TGTGCCAGCAGCCGGACAGGGACCGGGGAGCTGTTTTTT
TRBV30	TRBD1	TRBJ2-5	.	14	CALSSGQNQETQYF	TGTGCCTTGTCGTCGGGACAGAACCAAGAGACCCAGTACTTC